Presented here are 10 T cell receptor beta chains from one specimen sequenced in a study of shared clonotypes between healthy human individuals. Profiling relied on immunoSEQ multiplex PCR, and the TCRdb table lists in-frame clones only, not all of them. The sample shows 2 million to 2.5 million clones, roughly 94% of them seen only once. The naive CD8 fraction comprised CD45RO-negative cells positively selected for CCR7 and excluded terminally differentiated effector memory CD45RA+ cells. Sample: naive CD8+ T cells sorted from blood. The receptor source for this set is a young man in good health.

The chain couples TRBV5-4 to TRBJ1-2; D unresolved. Trimming cost V 3 bases and J 0 bases, with 9 bases left between them. Germline V gene sequence: CDR1 SGHNT, CDR2 YYREEE (reference sequence). This CDR3 has 14 amino acids. The CDR3 region has the DNA TGTGCCAGCAGCTCAGTGTCCACTAACTATGGCTACACCTTC. Translating it yields CASSSVSTNYGYTF.

This rearrangement joins TRBV27 to TRBJ2-6, with TRBD1 identical over 9 bases. V shed 5 bases, J shed 4 bases, and the junction held 12 bases outside the gene matches. CDR1 and CDR2 (germline): MNHEY, SMNVEV (reference sequence). CDR3 length: 18 amino acids. In DNA, the CDR3 is TGTGCCAGCAGTCCGGGACAGGGTACTTCCTTCGGGGCCAACGTCCTGACTTTC. This encodes CASSPGQGTSFGANVLTF.

The chain is built from TRBV27 and TRBJ2-7; 8 bases align to TRBD1. This CDR3 has 14 residues. Germline V CDR1 and CDR2: MNHEY, SMNVEV (reference sequence). Trimming removed 6 bases from V and 9 bases from J; junction bases left unmatched: 13. The DNA for the CDR3 is TGTGCCAGCAGACATAATGGACAGGGAAGCCCGCAGTACTTC. Amino acid sequence: CASRHNGQGSPQYF.

The CDR3 region has the DNA TGTGCCAGCAGTGAACCCTTAGGGACAGAGATATATGATGGCTACACCTTC. This translates into CASSEPLGTEIYDGYTF. The chain is built from TRBV2 and TRBJ1-2; TRBD1 matches 7 bases. After removal of 2 bases from V and 6 bases from J, the junction contained 15 bases not matched to a gene. This CDR3 has 17 residues. Germline CDR1 reads SNHLY; CDR2 reads FYNNEI.

The rearrangement joins TRBV14 to TRBJ2-7; a weak D match, TRBD2 (5 bases). Germline CDR1 and CDR2: SGHDN and FVKESK. The CDR3 runs to 13 residues. Trimming pared 3 bases from V and 0 bases from J, leaving 6 bases between. In nucleotides, the CDR3 is TGTGCCAGCAGCCACCGGGACTCCTACGAGCAGTACTTC. Translation: CASSHRDSYEQYF.

In DNA, the CDR3 is TGTGCCAGCAGTTACCCGGAAGATAGCGGTAACAATGAGCAGTTCTTC. Encoded protein: CASSYPEDSGNNEQFF. This rearrangement joins TRBV6-6 to TRBJ2-1; the D gene is possibly TRBD2 (6 bases). Germline V gene data show CDR1 as MNHNY and CDR2 as SVGAGI (reference sequence). There are 16 residues in the CDR3. V dropped 2 bases and J dropped 5 bases, with 16 bases sitting between them.

The chain carries TRBV5-1 and TRBJ2-5; D ambiguous. Germline CDR1 reads SGHRS; CDR2 reads YFSETQ. Trimming left V 5 bases short and J 5 bases short, with 13 bases between. The CDR3 covers 13 residues. As DNA, the CDR3 is TGCGCCAGCAGGCTGAAGGGCCTGGAGACCCAGTACTTC. Translating gives CASRLKGLETQYF.

This rearrangement joins TRBV9 to TRBJ2-7; the D is unclear. V was cut by 0 bases and J by 1 base, with 8 bases left in between. CDR1 is SGDLS, CDR2 YYNGEE, per germline. The CDR3 runs to 14 residues. The CDR3: CASSVDHSSYEQYF. In DNA, the CDR3 is TGTGCCAGCAGCGTAGATCACAGTTCCTACGAGCAGTACTTC. Filled out from reference TRBV9 and TRBJ2-7, the complete variable domain reads DSGVTQTPKHLITATGQRVTLRCSPRSGDLSVYWYQQSLDQGLQFLIQYYNGEERAKGNILERFSAQQFPDLHSELNLSSLELGDSALYFCASSVDHSSYEQYFGPGTRLTVT.

This clone was observed once. V usage is TRBV28 and J usage is TRBJ1-1; D ambiguous. The germline gives CDR1 MDHEN, CDR2 SYDVKM. The CDR3 covers 14 residues. V gave up 2 bases and J gave up 0 bases, with 7 bases separating them. CDR3 in DNA: TGTGCCAGCAGTTTAATGCAAATGAACACTGAAGCTTTCTTT. Protein sequence: CASSLMQMNTEAFF.

This clone was detected only a few times. CDR3 region: CASSLQVGGNSPLHF. For the CDR3, the DNA is TGTGCCAGCAGTCTACAGGTTGGGGGGAATTCACCCCTCCACTTT. The rearrangement uses TRBV6-6 and TRBJ1-6, with a tentative D call TRBD1 (5 bases). Germline lookup yields CDR1 MNHNY and CDR2 SVGAGI (reference sequence). This CDR3 has 15 amino acids. Trimming took off 5 bases at V and 7 bases at J, with 15 bases between the two ends.